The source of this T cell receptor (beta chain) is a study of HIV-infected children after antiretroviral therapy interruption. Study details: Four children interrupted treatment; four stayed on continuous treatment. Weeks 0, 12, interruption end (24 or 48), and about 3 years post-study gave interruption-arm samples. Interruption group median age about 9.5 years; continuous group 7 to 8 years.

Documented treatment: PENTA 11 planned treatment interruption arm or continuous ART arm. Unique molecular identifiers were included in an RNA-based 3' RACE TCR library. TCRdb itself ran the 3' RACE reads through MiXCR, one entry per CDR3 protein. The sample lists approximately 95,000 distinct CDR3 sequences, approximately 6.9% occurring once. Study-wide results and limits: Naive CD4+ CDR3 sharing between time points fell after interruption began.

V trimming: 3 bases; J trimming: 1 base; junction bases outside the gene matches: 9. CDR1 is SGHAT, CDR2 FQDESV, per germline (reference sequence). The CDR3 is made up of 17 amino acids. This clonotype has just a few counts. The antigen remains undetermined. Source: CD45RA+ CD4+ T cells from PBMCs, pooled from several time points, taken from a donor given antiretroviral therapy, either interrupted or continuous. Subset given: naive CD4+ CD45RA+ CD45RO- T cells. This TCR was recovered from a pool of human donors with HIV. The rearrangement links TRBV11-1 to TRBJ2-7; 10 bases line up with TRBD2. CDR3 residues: CASSFHGASGGSYEQYF. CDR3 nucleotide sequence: TGTGCCAGCAGCTTTCATGGGGCTAGCGGGGGATCCTACGAGCAGTACTTC.